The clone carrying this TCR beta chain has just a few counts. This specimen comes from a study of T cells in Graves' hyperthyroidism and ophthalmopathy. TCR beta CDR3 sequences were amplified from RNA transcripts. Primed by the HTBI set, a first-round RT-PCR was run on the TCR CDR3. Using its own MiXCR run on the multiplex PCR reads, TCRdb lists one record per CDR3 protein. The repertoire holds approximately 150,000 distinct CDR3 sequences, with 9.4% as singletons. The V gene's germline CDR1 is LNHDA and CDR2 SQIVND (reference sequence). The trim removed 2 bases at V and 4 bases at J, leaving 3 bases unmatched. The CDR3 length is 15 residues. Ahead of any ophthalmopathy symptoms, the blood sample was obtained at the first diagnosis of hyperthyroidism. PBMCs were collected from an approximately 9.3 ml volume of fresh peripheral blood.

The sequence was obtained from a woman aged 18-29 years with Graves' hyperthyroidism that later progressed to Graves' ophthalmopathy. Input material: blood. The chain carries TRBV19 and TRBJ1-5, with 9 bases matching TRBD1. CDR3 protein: CASSIRTGANQPQHF. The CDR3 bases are TGTGCCAGTAGTATAAGGACAGGGGCTAATCAGCCCCAGCATTTT.